The 19 T cell receptor beta chains presented below share a single source sample, sequenced in a study of response to subunit inactivated influenza vaccine. One entry per CDR3 protein results from TCRdb running MiXCR on the RT-PCR reads. This table holds approximately 300,000 distinct CDR3 sequences, roughly 20% found once. Sequencing used PBMCs from blood, obtained less than 22 months after vaccination. These receptors were obtained from a man aged 50-75 years who received an inactivated influenza vaccine.

This clonotype was counted only a few times. The gene calls are TRBV20-1 and TRBJ1-2, with D hard to call. This CDR3 is built from 12 residues. Germline CDR1 DFQATT, CDR2 SNEGSKA (reference sequence). Trimming shortened V by 7 bases and J by 13 bases, and 22 bases separated the two germline ends. The CDR3 nucleotides read TGCAGTGTATCTTCGGGGAGTAATTGGTGCACCTTC. It specifies CSVSSGSNWCTF.

This clonotype was detected many times. The chain carries TRBV12-3 or TRBV12-4 and TRBJ1-6, with 9 bases aligning to TRBD1. This CDR3 is 14 amino acids long. J was trimmed by 10 bases and V by 7 bases; bases with no gene match: 8. As DNA, the CDR3 is TGTGCCAGCAAGTCCGGGACAGGGAACTCACCCCTCCACTTT. Its protein is CASKSGTGNSPLHF.

In this sample, this clonotype turned up a few times. The chain links TRBV7-6 to TRBJ1-1; tentatively, D is TRBD1 (6 bases). The CDR3 covers 13 residues. Germline CDR1 reads SGHVS; CDR2 reads FNYEAQ. Trimming took 2 bases from V and 8 from J, leaving 12 bases between them. CDR3 protein: CASSLYDGQEAFF. The CDR3 bases are TGTGCCAGCAGCTTATACGACGGACAGGAAGCTTTCTTT.

The chain joins TRBV7-6 to TRBJ2-3; D is perhaps TRBD2 (6 bases). Per the germline V gene, CDR1 is SGHVS and CDR2 is FNYEAQ. V lost 1 base to trimming and J lost 2 bases, with 10 bases between them. The CDR3 has 15 amino acids. In DNA, the CDR3 is TGTGCCAGCAGCTTAGGGGGGGTACTCACAGATACGCAGTATTTT. Amino acid sequence: CASSLGGVLTDTQYF.

This clonotype was counted at least ten times. The genes are TRBV7-2 and TRBJ1-1, with D maybe TRBD1 (5 bases). CDR1 SGHTA and CDR2 FQGNSA come from the germline V gene. V dropped 8 bases and J dropped 2 bases, with 12 bases sitting between them. The CDR3 runs 13 residues. Written as DNA, the CDR3 is TGTGCCAGCTTACCGGGACTCAACACTGAAGCTTTCTTT. This gives the protein CASLPGLNTEAFF.

CDR3 sequence: CASSQATSRRKNTEAFF. The DNA for the CDR3 is TGTGCCAGCAGCCAAGCAACCAGCCGGCGAAAGAACACTGAAGCTTTCTTT. V usage is TRBV3-1 and J usage is TRBJ1-1; unclear D gene. Trimming shortened V by 1 base and J by 1 base, and 16 bases separated the two germline ends. Per the germline V gene, CDR1 is LGHDT and CDR2 is YNNKEL (reference sequence). The length of the CDR3 is 17 residues.

This clonotype was counted ten times or more. This chain uses TRBV2 with TRBJ1-4, with D possibly TRBD1 on 5 matching bases. This CDR3 is built from 12 residues. Trimming removed 3 bases from V and 7 bases from J, with 6 bases in between. In germline, CDR1 is SNHLY, CDR2 FYNNEI. For the CDR3, the DNA is TGTGCCAGCAGTGACGGGGGTGAAAAACTGTTTTTT. Residues: CASSDGGEKLFF.

The gene calls are TRBV27 and TRBJ2-5; the D is unclear. Trimming stripped 3 bases from V and 8 bases from J, with 7 bases between. Germline assignment: CDR1 MNHEY and CDR2 SMNVEV (reference sequence). This CDR3 has 11 amino acids. CDR3 amino acids: CASSFGPTQYF. CDR3 in DNA: TGTGCCAGCAGTTTTGGCCCTACCCAGTACTTC.

The chain combines TRBV5-6 with TRBJ2-7; D is tentatively TRBD1 or TRBD2 (6 bases each). Germline V CDR1 and CDR2: SGHDT, YYEEEE. This CDR3 contains 16 residues. Trimming took 4 bases from V and 2 from J, leaving 19 bases between them. The CDR3: CASSPGRRGAAYEQYF. Here the CDR3 DNA reads TGTGCCAGCAGCCCTGGTCGAAGGGGGGCGGCCTACGAGCAGTACTTC.

The table lists this clonotype with a few counts. V and J are TRBV12-3 or TRBV12-4 and TRBJ2-1; D is unresolved. This CDR3 is built from 11 residues. Trimming removed 4 bases from V and 7 bases from J, with 5 bases in between. The CDR3 nucleotides read TGTGCCAGCAGTTCTGGTAATGAGCAGTTCTTC. Encoded protein: CASSSGNEQFF.

This clonotype occurred many times. V and J are TRBV18 and TRBJ1-4; D is undetermined. The CDR3 is 14 residues long. Germline values: CDR1 KGHSH, CDR2 LQKENI. V dropped 3 bases and J dropped 8 bases, with 13 bases sitting between them. CDR3 protein: CASSPGPGGEKLFF. CDR3 DNA: TGTGCCAGCTCACCCGGCCCAGGTGGCGAAAAACTGTTTTTT.

The V and J genes are TRBV7-2 and TRBJ2-3, with 8 bases identical to TRBD2. From germline, CDR1 is SGHTA and CDR2 FQGNSA. This CDR3 is built from 15 residues. Unmatched junction bases numbered 4, after V lost 3 bases and J lost 2 bases. The CDR3 nucleotides are TGTGCCAGCAGCTTCCGGGGGGGGCCCACAGATACGCAGTATTTT. As protein: CASSFRGGPTDTQYF.

This clonotype was observed at least ten times. V gene TRBV6-2 or TRBV6-3 combines with J gene TRBJ1-5; weak D call: TRBD1 (5 bases). V was cut by 6 bases and J by 7 bases, with 16 bases left in between. Germline CDR1 reads MNHEY; CDR2 reads SVGEGT. The CDR3 is 14 residues long. This CDR3 reads CASSHGGYGQPQHF. The CDR3 DNA follows: TGTGCCAGCAGCCACGGGGGGTACGGGCAGCCCCAGCATTTT.

This chain joins TRBV2 and TRBJ2-5, with D hard to call. Germline V lookup: CDR1 SNHLY, CDR2 FYNNEI. Trimming left V 7 bases short and J 5 bases short, with 14 bases between. This CDR3 region has 13 residues. CDR3 sequence reads: CASKDWQSETQYF. CDR3 coding DNA: TGTGCCAGCAAAGACTGGCAGTCTGAGACCCAGTACTTC. The whole variable domain, filled in from reference TRBV2 and TRBJ2-5, reads EPEVTQTPSHQVTQMGQEVILRCVPISNHLYFYWYRQILGQKVEFLVSFYNNEISEKSEIFDDQFSVERPDGSNFTLKIRSTKLEDSAMYFCASKDWQSETQYFGPGTRLLVL.

The chain employs TRBV4-3 and TRBJ1-1; maybe TRBD1 (5 bases). In germline, CDR1 is LGHNA, CDR2 YSLEER. The CDR3 has 13 amino acids. V was cut by 4 bases and J by 6 bases, with 12 bases left in between. The CDR3 DNA sequence: TGCGCCAGCAGCCGCGGGGCGGGATCTGAAGCTTTCTTT. Its translation is CASSRGAGSEAFF.

This clonotype was seen a handful of times. The chain carries TRBV25-1 and TRBJ1-1; D not resolved. V was cut by 4 bases and J by 4 bases, with 22 bases left in between. The CDR3 is 17 amino acids. Germline lookup yields CDR1 MGHDK and CDR2 SYGVNS. This CDR3 is CASSVSTSGGVGTEAFF. CDR3 DNA: TGTGCCAGCAGTGTCTCGACATCCGGTGGGGTGGGCACTGAAGCTTTCTTT.

This clonotype was seen at least ten times. V and J are TRBV5-1 and TRBJ1-6; D unclear. V lost 2 bases to trimming and J lost 3 bases, with 6 bases between them. The germline CDR1 and CDR2 sequences are SGHRS and YFSETQ. The CDR3 has 14 residues. The CDR3 protein is CASSFGSYNSPLHF. In nucleotides, the CDR3 is TGCGCCAGCAGCTTCGGGAGCTATAATTCACCCCTCCACTTT.

This clonotype was observed a handful of times. The chain joins TRBV20-1 to TRBJ1-4, with a possible D match to TRBD1 (6 bases). Germline assignment: CDR1 DFQATT and CDR2 SNEGSKA (reference sequence). The CDR3 length is 13 residues. Trimming removed 4 bases at V and 2 bases at J, with 8 bases between. The CDR3 coding sequence is TGCAGTGCTATAGGGGGGACTAATGAAAAACTGTTTTTT. Translated: CSAIGGTNEKLFF.

The table lists this clonotype with a few counts. The chain joins TRBV2 to TRBJ2-3, with 8 positions matching TRBD1. The CDR3 covers 16 residues. Unmatched junction bases numbered 13, after V lost 8 bases and J lost 3 bases. Looked up from germline, CDR1 is SNHLY and CDR2 is FYNNEI. CDR3 region: CASPNSGTGVTDTQYF. The CDR3 DNA reads as TGTGCCAGCCCCAATTCCGGGACAGGTGTTACAGATACGCAGTATTTT.